This entry lists 8 T cell receptor beta chains sequenced from one sample in a study of blood T cell repertoires in COVID-19. TCRdb's copy holds only in-frame clones and misses some; the assay was immunoSEQ multiplex PCR. The sample contains under 300,000 clones, approximately 85% of which appear only once. Sequences were obtained from peripheral blood. These receptors were taken from a woman in her thirties with acute or convalescent COVID-19.

CDR3 DNA: TGTGCCAGCAGCTTGGGAGGGACTAGTACTGGTACGCAGTATTTT. Residues: CASSLGGTSTGTQYF. The chain employs TRBV5-6 and TRBJ2-3, with TRBD2 matching 8 bases. This CDR3 has 15 residues. Trimming at V came to 0 bases and at J to 8 bases, leaving 8 bases not matched to a gene. CDR1 is SGHDT and CDR2 is YYEEEE in the germline V gene. Variable domain in full (rest from reference TRBV5-6 and TRBJ2-3): DAGVTQSPTHLIKTRGQQVTLRCSPKSGHDTVSWYQQALGQGPQFIFQYYEEEERQRGNFPDRFSGHQFPNYSSELNVNALLLGDSALYLCASSLGGTSTGTQYFGPGTRLTVL.

V gene TRBV19 combines with J gene TRBJ2-5; TRBD1 matches at 9 bases. This CDR3 is 15 amino acids long. The J segment lost 3 bases and the V segment lost 5 bases, leaving 7 bases of the junction unmatched. Per the germline V gene, CDR1 is LNHDA and CDR2 is SQIVND (reference sequence). The CDR3 DNA sequence: TGTGCCAGTAGTCAGACCGGGACAGGGAAAGAGACCCAGTACTTC. Encoded protein: CASSQTGTGKETQYF.

The V call is TRBV28, the J call TRBJ2-1; the match to TRBD2 covers 7 bases. This CDR3 spans 14 amino acids. With 3 bases clipped from V and 4 bases from J, the junction kept 3 bases outside the gene matches. From germline, CDR1 is MDHEN and CDR2 SYDVKM. For the CDR3, the DNA is TGTGCCAGCAGTTTGGGACTACTATACAATGAGCAGTTCTTC. Translating gives CASSLGLLYNEQFF.

The gene calls are TRBV10-3 and TRBJ2-3, with D possibly matching TRBD2 (7 bases). V was trimmed by 5 bases and J by 3 bases, leaving 21 bases between them. Germline CDR1 and CDR2: ENHRY and SYGVKD. The CDR3 loop spans 17 amino acids. The CDR3, as DNA: TGTGCCATCAGTAAAGGGGGGGGAGGCAGAGGGACAGATACGCAGTATTTT. Amino acid sequence: CAISKGGGGRGTDTQYF.

This clone occurred once. This chain connects TRBV5-5 to TRBJ1-6; tentatively, D is TRBD1 (6 bases). The CDR3 length is 15 residues. Trimming stripped 4 bases from V and 5 bases from J, with 13 bases between. CDR1 SGHKS and CDR2 YYEKEE come from the germline V gene (reference sequence). The DNA of the CDR3 is TGTGCCAGCAGCCGGGGGGGCGTGGATAATTCACCCCTCCACTTT. Encoded protein: CASSRGGVDNSPLHF. Full variable domain (missing parts from reference TRBV5-5 and TRBJ1-6): DAGVTQSPTHLIKTRGQQVTLRCSPISGHKSVSWYQQVLGQGPQFIFQYYEKEERGRGNFPDRFSARQFPNYSSELNVNALLLGDSALYLCASSRGGVDNSPLHFGNGTRLTVT.

The chain links TRBV12-3 or TRBV12-4 to TRBJ2-5; D is uncertain. The CDR3 consists of 11 residues. V dropped 2 bases and J dropped 5 bases, with 3 bases sitting between them. CDR3 sequence reads: CASSLQETQYF. The CDR3 DNA is TGTGCCAGCAGTTTACAGGAGACCCAGTACTTC.

V is TRBV21-1 and J is TRBJ2-7; the table's D gene call, TRBD1, was not cross checked with the DNA. TRBV21-1 is a pseudogene segment. This CDR3 region has 17 residues. The CDR3 DNA sequence: TGTGCCAGCAGCATACTCTTTGGGGCAGGGGTTTTCCACGAGCAGTACTTC. It encodes CASSILFGAGVFHEQYF.

The chain joins TRBV15 to TRBJ1-5, with 8 bases that match TRBD1. The CDR3 extends over 18 amino acids. Germline trimming cut 4 bases from V and 5 bases from J; bases unmatched to any gene: 16. Germline assignment: CDR1 LNHNV and CDR2 YYDKDF (reference sequence). The CDR3 loop reads CATSKVKAGQGDYQPQHF. For the CDR3, the DNA is TGTGCCACCAGCAAAGTTAAAGCCGGACAGGGAGATTATCAGCCCCAGCATTTT. Drawing the rest from reference TRBV15 and TRBJ1-5, the complete variable domain is DAMVIQNPRYQVTQFGKPVTLSCSQTLNHNVMYWYQQKSSQAPKLLFHYYDKDFNNEADTPDNFQSRRPNTSFCFLDIRSPGLGDTAMYLCATSKVKAGQGDYQPQHFGDGTRLSIL.